This TCR beta chain derives from a study of CD8+ T cells in alopecia areata. The wider study: Treated patients swallowed 5 to 10 mg of oral tofacitinib twice daily. Tofacitinib exposure lasted 6 to 18 months, followed by 6 months off drug.

Collected material from alopecia areata patients comprised lesional scalp punch biopsies and peripheral blood. PBMCs, the starting material, were the source of sorted CD4+ and CD8+ T cells. Extraction of RNA preceded its reverse transcription into cDNA, which served as the sequencing template. TCRdb's copy holds only in-frame clones and misses some; the assay was immunoSEQ multiplex PCR. Among under 250,000 clones listed, 57% were seen once. Germline V lookup: CDR1 SQVTM, CDR2 ANQGSEA. Trimming took 3 bases from V and 6 from J; bases not matched to a gene: 4. This CDR3 comprises 13 residues. This TCR derives from a human donor with alopecia areata. The sequencing used CD4+ T cells sorted from blood, collected at week 0. The chain combines TRBV29-1 with TRBJ1-4; 7 nucleotides line up with TRBD1. This CDR3 reads CSVELRGYEKLFF. CDR3 coding DNA: TGCAGCGTTGAGCTCAGGGGGTATGAAAAACTGTTTTTT.